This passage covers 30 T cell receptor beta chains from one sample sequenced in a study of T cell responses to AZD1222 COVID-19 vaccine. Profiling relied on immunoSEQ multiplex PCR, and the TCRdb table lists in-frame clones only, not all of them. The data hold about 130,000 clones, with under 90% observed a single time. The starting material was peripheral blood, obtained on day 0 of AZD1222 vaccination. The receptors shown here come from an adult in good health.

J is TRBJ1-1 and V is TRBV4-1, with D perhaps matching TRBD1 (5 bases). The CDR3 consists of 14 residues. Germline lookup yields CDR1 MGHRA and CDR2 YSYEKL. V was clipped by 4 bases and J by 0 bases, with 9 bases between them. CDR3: CASSPRVMNTEAFF. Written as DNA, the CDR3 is TGCGCCAGCAGCCCCAGGGTTATGAACACTGAAGCTTTCTTT.

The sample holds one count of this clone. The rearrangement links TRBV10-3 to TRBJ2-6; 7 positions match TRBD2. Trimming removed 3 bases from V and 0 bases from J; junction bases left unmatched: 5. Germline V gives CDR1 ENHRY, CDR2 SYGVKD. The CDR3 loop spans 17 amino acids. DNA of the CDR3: TGTGCCATCAGTGACTCCGGGGGGAGCTCTGGGGCCAACGTCCTGACTTTC. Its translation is CAISDSGGSSGANVLTF.

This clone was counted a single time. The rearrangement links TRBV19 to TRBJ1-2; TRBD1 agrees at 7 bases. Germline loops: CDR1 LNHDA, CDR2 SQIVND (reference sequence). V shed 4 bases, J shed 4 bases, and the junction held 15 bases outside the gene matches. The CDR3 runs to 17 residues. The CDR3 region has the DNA TGTGCCAGTAGTACAGTGGGGGACAGAAGCCGGTTCTATGGCTACACCTTC. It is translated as CASSTVGDRSRFYGYTF.

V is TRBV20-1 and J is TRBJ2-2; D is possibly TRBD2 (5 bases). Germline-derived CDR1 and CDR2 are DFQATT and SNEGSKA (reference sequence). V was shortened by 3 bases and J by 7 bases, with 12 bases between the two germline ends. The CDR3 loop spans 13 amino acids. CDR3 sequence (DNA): TGCAGTGCTAGTGACTACGGCTACGGGGAGCTGTTTTTT. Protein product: CSASDYGYGELFF.

Written as DNA, the CDR3 is TGTGCCAGCAGCCTGTCCCACCCCTACGAGCAGTACTTC. This encodes CASSLSHPYEQYF. This chain connects TRBV5-6 to TRBJ2-7; the D is unclear. This CDR3 spans 13 amino acids. With 4 bases removed from V and 2 bases from J, the gap between germline ends came to 10 bases. Germline V lookup: CDR1 SGHDT, CDR2 YYEEEE.

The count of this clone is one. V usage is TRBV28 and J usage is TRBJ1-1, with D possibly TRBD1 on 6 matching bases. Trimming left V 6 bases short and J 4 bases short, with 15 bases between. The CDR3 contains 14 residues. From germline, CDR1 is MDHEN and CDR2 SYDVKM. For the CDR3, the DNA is TGTGCCAGCAGGCCTCCCGGGGGGGCCACTGAAGCTTTCTTT. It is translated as CASRPPGGATEAFF.

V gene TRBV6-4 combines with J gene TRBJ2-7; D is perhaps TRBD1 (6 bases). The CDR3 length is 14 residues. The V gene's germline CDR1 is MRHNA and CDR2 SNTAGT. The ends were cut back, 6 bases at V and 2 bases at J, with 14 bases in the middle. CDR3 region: CASRNDRITYEQYF. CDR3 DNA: TGTGCCAGCAGAAACGACAGGATTACCTACGAGCAGTACTTC.

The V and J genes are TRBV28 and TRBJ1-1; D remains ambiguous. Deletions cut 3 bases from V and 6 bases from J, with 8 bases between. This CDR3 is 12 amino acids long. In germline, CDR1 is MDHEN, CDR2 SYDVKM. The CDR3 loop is CASSLKGSEAFF. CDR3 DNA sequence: TGTGCCAGCAGTTTGAAGGGATCTGAAGCTTTCTTT.

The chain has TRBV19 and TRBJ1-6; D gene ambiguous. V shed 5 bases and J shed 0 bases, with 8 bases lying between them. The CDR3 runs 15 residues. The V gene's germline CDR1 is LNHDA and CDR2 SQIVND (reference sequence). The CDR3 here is CASSVARSYNSPLHF. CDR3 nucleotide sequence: TGTGCCAGTAGTGTAGCACGCTCCTATAATTCACCCCTCCACTTT.

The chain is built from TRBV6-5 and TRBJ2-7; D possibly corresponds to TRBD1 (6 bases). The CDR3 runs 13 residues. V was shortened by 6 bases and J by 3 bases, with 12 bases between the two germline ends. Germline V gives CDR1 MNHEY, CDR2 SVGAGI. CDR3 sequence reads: CASSQGHSYEQYF. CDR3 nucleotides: TGTGCCAGCAGCCAGGGACACAGCTACGAGCAGTACTTC.

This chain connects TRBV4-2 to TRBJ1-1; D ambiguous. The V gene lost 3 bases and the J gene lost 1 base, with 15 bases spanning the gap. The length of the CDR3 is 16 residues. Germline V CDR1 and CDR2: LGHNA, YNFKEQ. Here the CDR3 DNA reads TGTGCCAGCAGCCATCCAGCGATCCTGTCGAACACTGAAGCTTTCTTT. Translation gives CASSHPAILSNTEAFF.

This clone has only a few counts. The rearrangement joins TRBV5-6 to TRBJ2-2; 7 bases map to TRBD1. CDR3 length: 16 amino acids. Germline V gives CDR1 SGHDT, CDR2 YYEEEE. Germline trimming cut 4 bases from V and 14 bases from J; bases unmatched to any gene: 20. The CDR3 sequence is CASSLRDSINKGGLFF. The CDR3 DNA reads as TGTGCCAGCAGCCTTAGGGACAGTATCAACAAGGGCGGACTGTTTTTT.

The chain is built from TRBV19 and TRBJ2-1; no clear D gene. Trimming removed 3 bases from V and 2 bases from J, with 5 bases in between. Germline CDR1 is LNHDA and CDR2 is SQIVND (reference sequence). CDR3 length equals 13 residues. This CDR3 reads CASSINAYNEQFF. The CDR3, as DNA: TGTGCCAGTAGTATTAACGCCTACAATGAGCAGTTCTTC.

CDR3 protein: CAISAKTEAFF. In nucleotides, the CDR3 is TGTGCCATCAGTGCCAAAACTGAAGCTTTCTTT. V usage is TRBV10-3 and J usage is TRBJ1-1; D uncertain. The CDR3 has 11 amino acids. Trimming took 4 bases from V and 5 from J, leaving 5 bases between them. Germline V gene data show CDR1 as ENHRY and CDR2 as SYGVKD.

The CDR3: CASRRGLRTGELFF. The CDR3 coding sequence is TGTGCCAGCCGGCGGGGGCTAAGGACCGGGGAGCTGTTTTTT. The chain is built from TRBV27 and TRBJ2-2, with a weak D call TRBD2 (7 bases). CDR1 MNHEY and CDR2 SMNVEV come from the germline V gene (reference sequence). This CDR3 spans 14 amino acids. V was cut by 8 bases and J by 5 bases, with 15 bases left in between.

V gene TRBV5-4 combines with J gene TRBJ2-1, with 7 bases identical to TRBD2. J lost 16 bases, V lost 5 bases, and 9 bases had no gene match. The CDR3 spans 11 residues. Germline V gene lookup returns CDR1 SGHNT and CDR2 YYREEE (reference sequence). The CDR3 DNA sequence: TGTGCCAGCAGGGGCCGGGACTACCTCTTCTTC. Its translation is CASRGRDYLFF. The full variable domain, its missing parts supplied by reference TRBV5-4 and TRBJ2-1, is ETGVTQSPTHLIKTRGQQVTLRCSSQSGHNTVSWYQQALGQGPQFIFQYYREEENGRGNFPPRFSGLQFPNYSSELNVNALELDDSALYLCASRGRDYLFFGPGTRLTVL.

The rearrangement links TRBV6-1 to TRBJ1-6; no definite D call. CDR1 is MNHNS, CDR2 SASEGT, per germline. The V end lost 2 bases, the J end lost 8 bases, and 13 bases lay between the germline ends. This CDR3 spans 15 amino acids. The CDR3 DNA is TGTGCCAGCAGTGAACGGCAAAGTTGGGATTCACCCCTCCACTTT. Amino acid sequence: CASSERQSWDSPLHF.

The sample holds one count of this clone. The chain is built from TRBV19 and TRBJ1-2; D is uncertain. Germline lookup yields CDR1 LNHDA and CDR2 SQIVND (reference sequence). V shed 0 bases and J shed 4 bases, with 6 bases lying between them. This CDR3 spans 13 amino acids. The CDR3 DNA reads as TGTGCCAGTAGTATAGAAGGAAGCTATGGCTACACCTTC. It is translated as CASSIEGSYGYTF.

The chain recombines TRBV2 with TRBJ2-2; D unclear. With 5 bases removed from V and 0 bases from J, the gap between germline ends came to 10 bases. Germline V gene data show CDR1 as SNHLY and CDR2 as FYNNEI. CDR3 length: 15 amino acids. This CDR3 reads CASSPTPPNTGELFF. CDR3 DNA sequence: TGTGCCAGCAGTCCAACACCCCCGAACACCGGGGAGCTGTTTTTT.

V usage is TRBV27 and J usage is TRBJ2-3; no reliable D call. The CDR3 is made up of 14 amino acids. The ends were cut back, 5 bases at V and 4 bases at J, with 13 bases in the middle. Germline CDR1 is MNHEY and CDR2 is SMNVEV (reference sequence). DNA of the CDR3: TGTGCCAGCAGTGGCAGGTCCCCACCAGATACGCAGTATTTT. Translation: CASSGRSPPDTQYF.

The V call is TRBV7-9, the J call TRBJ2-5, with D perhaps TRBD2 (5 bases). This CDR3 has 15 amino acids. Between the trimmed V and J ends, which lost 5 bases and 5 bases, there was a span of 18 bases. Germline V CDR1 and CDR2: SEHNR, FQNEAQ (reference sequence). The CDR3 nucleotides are TGTGCCAGCAGCCCGGGGAACAAATTGGGGGAGACCCAGTACTTC. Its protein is CASSPGNKLGETQYF.

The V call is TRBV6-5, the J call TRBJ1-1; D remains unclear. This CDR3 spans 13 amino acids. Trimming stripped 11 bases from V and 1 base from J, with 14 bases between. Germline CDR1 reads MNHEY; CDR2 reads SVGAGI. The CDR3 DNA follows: TGTGCCGGCCGCCCCGTAGCGAACACTGAAGCTTTCTTT. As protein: CAGRPVANTEAFF.

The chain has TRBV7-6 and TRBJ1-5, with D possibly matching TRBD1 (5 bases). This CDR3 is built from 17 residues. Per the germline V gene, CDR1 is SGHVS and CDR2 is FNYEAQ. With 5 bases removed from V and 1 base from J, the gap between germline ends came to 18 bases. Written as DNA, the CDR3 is TGTGCCAGCAGCCCGTTCCCGAGGGGCAAGAGCAATCAGCCCCAGCATTTT. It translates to CASSPFPRGKSNQPQHF.

The CDR3 loop is CATERGGTYNEQFF. CDR3 in DNA: TGTGCCACGGAGCGGGGGGGGACCTACAATGAGCAGTTCTTC. The chain combines TRBV10-3 with TRBJ2-1; 10 positions agree with TRBD2. The CDR3 consists of 14 residues. V shed 10 bases and J 2 bases; nucleotides not matched to a gene: 5. The germline CDR1 and CDR2 sequences are ENHRY and SYGVKD.

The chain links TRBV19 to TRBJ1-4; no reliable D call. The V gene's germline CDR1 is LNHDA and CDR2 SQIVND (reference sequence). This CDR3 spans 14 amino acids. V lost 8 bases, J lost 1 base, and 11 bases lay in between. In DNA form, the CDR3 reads TGTGCCAGTGGAGCACGGAGAACTAATGAAAAACTGTTTTTT. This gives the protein CASGARRTNEKLFF.

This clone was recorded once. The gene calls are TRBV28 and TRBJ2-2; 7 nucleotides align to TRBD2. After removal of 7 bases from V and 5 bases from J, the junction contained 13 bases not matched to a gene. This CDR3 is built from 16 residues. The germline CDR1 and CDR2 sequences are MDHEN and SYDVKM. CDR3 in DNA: TGTGCCAGCAACGGAGGGACGGGGGGACGAACCGGGGAGCTGTTTTTT. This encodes CASNGGTGGRTGELFF.

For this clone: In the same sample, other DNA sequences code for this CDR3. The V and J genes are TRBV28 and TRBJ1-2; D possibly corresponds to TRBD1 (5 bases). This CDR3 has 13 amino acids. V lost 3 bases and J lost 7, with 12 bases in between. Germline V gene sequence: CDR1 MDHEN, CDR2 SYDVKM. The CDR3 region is CASSLFQGTGYTF. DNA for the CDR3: TGTGCCAGCAGTTTGTTCCAGGGAACTGGCTACACCTTC.

The CDR3 DNA is TGCAGCGTTCGGACAGGGGAAGGTGGCTACACCTTC. Translated: CSVRTGEGGYTF. The chain combines TRBV29-1 with TRBJ1-2; 9 positions match TRBD1. The germline V gene has CDR1 SQVTM and CDR2 ANQGSEA. V dropped 5 bases and J dropped 7; count of bases not matched to a gene: 5. CDR3 length: 12 amino acids.

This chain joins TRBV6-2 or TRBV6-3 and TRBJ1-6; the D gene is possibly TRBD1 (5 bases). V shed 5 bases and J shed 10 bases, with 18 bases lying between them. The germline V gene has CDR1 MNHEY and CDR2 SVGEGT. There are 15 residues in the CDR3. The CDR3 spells CASSVRPGGGSPLHF. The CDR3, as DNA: TGTGCCAGCAGTGTACGCCCCGGTGGGGGGTCACCCCTCCACTTT.

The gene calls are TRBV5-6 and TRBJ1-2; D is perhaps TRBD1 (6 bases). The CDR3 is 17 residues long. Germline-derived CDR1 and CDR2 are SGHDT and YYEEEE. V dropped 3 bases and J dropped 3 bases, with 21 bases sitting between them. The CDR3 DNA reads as TGTGCCAGCAGCTCCTATTACAGACAGGTGACGGACTATGGCTACACCTTC. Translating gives CASSSYYRQVTDYGYTF.